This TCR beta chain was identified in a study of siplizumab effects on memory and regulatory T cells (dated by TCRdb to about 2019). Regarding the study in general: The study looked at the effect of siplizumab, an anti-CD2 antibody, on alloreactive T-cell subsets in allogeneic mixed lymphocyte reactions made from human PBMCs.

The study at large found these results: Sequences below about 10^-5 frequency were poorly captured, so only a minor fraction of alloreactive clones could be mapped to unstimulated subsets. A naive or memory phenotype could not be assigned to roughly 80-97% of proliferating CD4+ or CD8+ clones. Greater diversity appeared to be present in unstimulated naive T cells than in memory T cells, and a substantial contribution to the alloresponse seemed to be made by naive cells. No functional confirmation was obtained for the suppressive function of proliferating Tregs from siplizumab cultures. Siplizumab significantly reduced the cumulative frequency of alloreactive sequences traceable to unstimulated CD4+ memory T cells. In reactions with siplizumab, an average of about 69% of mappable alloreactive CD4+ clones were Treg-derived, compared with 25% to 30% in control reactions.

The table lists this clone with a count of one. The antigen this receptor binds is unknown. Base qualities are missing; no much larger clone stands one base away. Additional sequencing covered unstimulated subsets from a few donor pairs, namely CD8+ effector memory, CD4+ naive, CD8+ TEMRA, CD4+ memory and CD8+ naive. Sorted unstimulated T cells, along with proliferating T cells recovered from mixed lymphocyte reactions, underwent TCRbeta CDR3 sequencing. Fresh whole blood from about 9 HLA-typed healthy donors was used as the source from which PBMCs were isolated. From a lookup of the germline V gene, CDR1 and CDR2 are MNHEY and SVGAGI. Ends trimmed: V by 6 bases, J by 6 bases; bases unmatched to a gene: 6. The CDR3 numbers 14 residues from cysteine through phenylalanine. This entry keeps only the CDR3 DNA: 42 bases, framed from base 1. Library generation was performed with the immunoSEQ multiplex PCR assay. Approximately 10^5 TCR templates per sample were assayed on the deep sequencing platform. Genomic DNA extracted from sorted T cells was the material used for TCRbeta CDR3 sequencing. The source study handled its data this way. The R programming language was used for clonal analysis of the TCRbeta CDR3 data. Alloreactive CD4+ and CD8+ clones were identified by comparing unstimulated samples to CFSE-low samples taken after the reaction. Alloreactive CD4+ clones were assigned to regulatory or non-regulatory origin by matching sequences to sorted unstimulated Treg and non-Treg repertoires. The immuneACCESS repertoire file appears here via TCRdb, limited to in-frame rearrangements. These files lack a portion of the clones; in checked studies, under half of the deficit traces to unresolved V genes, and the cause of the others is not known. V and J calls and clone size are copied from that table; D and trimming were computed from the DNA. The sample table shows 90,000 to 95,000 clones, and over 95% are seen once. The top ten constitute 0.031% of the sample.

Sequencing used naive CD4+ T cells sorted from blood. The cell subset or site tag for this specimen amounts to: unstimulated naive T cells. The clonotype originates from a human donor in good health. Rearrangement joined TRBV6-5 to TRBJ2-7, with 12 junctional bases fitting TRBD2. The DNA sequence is TGTGCCAGCAGGCCTAGCGGGGGGGTTCGCGAGCAGTACTTC. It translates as CASRPSGGVREQYF.